This T cell receptor beta chain was recovered during a study of blood T cell repertoires in COVID-19. Study details: Donors in the United States, Italy and Spain gave samples during acute or convalescent COVID-19. From T cells, B-cell-depleted T cells, or PBMCs came the material, which was cDNA or gDNA.

The germline gives CDR1 LGHDT, CDR2 YNNKEL (reference sequence). There are 14 residues in the CDR3. V lost 6 bases and J lost 0, with 12 bases in between. In the original analysis: The assay estimated nucleated cells by amplifying reference gene primers. Clones were sequenced by immunoSEQ multiplex PCR, and TCRdb holds only the in-frame ones, with some missing. D and trimming come from the DNA, and the V and J calls and clone size come from that table. The repertoire has hundreds of thousands of clones, about 85% of them found once; the top ten carry under 0.9%. Material for sequencing was peripheral blood. The clonotype comes from a man aged 35 to 55 with acute or convalescent COVID-19. The chain is built from TRBV3-1 (or the pseudogene TRBV3-2) and TRBJ2-7; possible D gene TRBD1, 6 bases. The chain's CDR3 is CASRRDRLSYEQYF. The CDR3 nucleotides are TGTGCCAGCAGACGCGACAGGCTCTCCTACGAGCAGTACTTC.